The 32 T cell receptor beta chains listed next were all sequenced from one sample in a study of shared clonotypes between healthy human individuals. Clones were read by immunoSEQ multiplex PCR, and TCRdb kept only the in-frame ones, dropping some. Of roughly 1,100,000 clones listed, around 76% were seen once; the top ten hold 1.4% to 1.5%. The sequenced material came from memory CD4+ T cells sorted from blood. Regarding subset: CD45RA-negative fraction. The receptors originated from a man between 18 and 29 years old in good health.

This chain joins TRBV19 and TRBJ2-1, with TRBD2 matching over 11 bases. The CDR3 covers 17 residues. Germline V gene sequence: CDR1 LNHDA, CDR2 SQIVND (reference sequence). V dropped 3 bases and J dropped 6; count of bases not matched to a gene: 10. Here the CDR3 reads CASSIAVAGGQANEQFF. Here the CDR3 DNA reads TGTGCCAGTAGTATTGCGGTAGCGGGGGGGCAGGCCAATGAGCAGTTCTTC.

This clone was observed once. The J gene is TRBJ2-5, the V gene TRBV27; 7 bases fit TRBD2. The CDR3 has 14 residues. Germline V gene sequence: CDR1 MNHEY, CDR2 SMNVEV (reference sequence). Trimming removed 3 bases from V and 5 bases from J; junction bases left unmatched: 6. The CDR3 loop reads CASSFVAGVETQYF. CDR3 bases: TGTGCCAGCAGTTTCGTTGCGGGGGTGGAGACCCAGTACTTC.

The J gene is TRBJ2-3, the V gene TRBV4-1, with D possibly being TRBD1 (6 bases). V gave up 3 bases and J gave up 4 bases, with 14 bases separating them. CDR1 is MGHRA, CDR2 YSYEKL, per germline. The CDR3 runs 15 residues. In nucleotides, the CDR3 is TGCGCCAGCAGCCAGCAAACCGGGACATCAGATACGCAGTATTTT. Its translation is CASSQQTGTSDTQYF.

This clone was counted only a few times. This sequence joins TRBV27 and TRBJ1-5; D is uncertain. The CDR3 covers 14 residues. In germline, CDR1 is MNHEY, CDR2 SMNVEV (reference sequence). V was pared by 3 bases and J by 4 bases, with 10 bases between. The CDR3 is CASSFGGFNQPQHF. DNA of the CDR3: TGTGCCAGCAGTTTTGGAGGGTTTAATCAGCCCCAGCATTTT.

A note on this clone: Different DNA sequences within this sample yield the same CDR3. As DNA, the CDR3 is TGCGCCAGCAGCCAAGAGGGGACTGGCCCTGGAGAGACCCAGTACTTC. This codes for CASSQEGTGPGETQYF. The chain has TRBV4-3 and TRBJ2-5, with a tentative D call TRBD2 (6 bases). This CDR3 is built from 16 residues. Trimming cost V 0 bases and J 4 bases, with 15 bases left between them. CDR1 is LGHNA and CDR2 is YSLEER in the germline V gene.

The chain combines TRBV10-3 with TRBJ2-6; the match to TRBD1 covers 7 bases. Germline loops: CDR1 ENHRY, CDR2 SYGVKD. The CDR3 contains 15 residues. The V segment lost 4 bases and the J segment 0 bases; nucleotides outside the gene matches: 0. The CDR3 DNA reads TGTGCCATCAGTGGACAGGGCTCTGGGGCCAACGTCCTGACTTTC. This encodes CAISGQGSGANVLTF.

This chain connects TRBV30 to TRBJ1-1; D not certain. This CDR3 contains 12 residues. V dropped 5 bases and J dropped 3 bases, with 10 bases sitting between them. The V gene's germline CDR1 is GTSNPN and CDR2 SVGIG (reference sequence). In DNA form, the CDR3 reads TGTGCCTGGGGCGGTCGGGACACTGAAGCTTTCTTT. Amino acid sequence: CAWGGRDTEAFF.

This sequence joins TRBV16 and TRBJ2-7, with D maybe TRBD2 (6 bases). CDR1 and CDR2 from the germline V gene are KGHSY and FQNENV. The V gene lost 4 bases and the J gene lost 3 bases, with 13 bases spanning the gap. The CDR3 sequence is 14 residues long. CDR3 DNA sequence: TGTGCCAGCAGCCGACCAGGCGGGAACTACGAGCAGTACTTC. It codes for CASSRPGGNYEQYF.

In its sample, this clone was seen once. J is TRBJ2-7 and V is TRBV30; D possibly corresponds to TRBD1 (6 bases). The V gene lost 8 bases and the J gene lost 3 bases, with 17 bases spanning the gap. The germline V gene encodes CDR1 GTSNPN and CDR2 SVGIG (reference sequence). This CDR3 has 13 amino acids. The CDR3 coding sequence is TGTGCCCTCGGGGCAGGGGACCTCTACGAGCAGTACTTC. Its protein product is CALGAGDLYEQYF. Based on the CDR3 plus reference TRBV30 and TRBJ2-7, the full variable domain is SQTIHQWPATLVQPVGSPLSLECTVEGTSNPNLYWYRQAAGRGLQLLFYSVGIGQISSEVPQNLSASRPQDRQFILSSKKLLLSDSGFYLCALGAGDLYEQYFGPGTRLTVT.

The V and J genes are TRBV7-2 and TRBJ2-7, with TRBD2 matching over 7 bases. Germline V gene lookup returns CDR1 SGHTA and CDR2 FQGNSA. With V trimmed by 1 base and J by 4 bases, 7 bases remained unmatched. CDR3 length equals 15 residues. This CDR3 reads CASSLGWAGEYEQYF. CDR3 sequence (DNA): TGTGCCAGCAGCTTAGGGTGGGCGGGAGAGTACGAGCAGTACTTC. The full variable domain, its missing parts supplied by reference TRBV7-2 and TRBJ2-7, is GAGVSQSPSNKVTEKGKDVELRCDPISGHTALYWYRQSLGQGLEFLIYFQGNSAPDKSGLPSDRFSAERTGGSVSTLTIQRTQQEDSAVYLCASSLGWAGEYEQYFGPGTRLTVT.

The chain employs TRBV4-1 and TRBJ2-1; 7 bases are shared with TRBD2. The CDR3 runs to 16 residues. CDR1 and CDR2 from the germline V gene are MGHRA and YSYEKL. The J segment lost 0 bases and the V segment lost 2 bases, leaving 4 bases of the junction unmatched. The CDR3 region is CASSQMGGISYNEQFF. CDR3 in DNA: TGCGCCAGCAGCCAAATGGGGGGGATCTCCTACAATGAGCAGTTCTTC.

The chain is built from TRBV6-8 and TRBJ2-5; no reliable D call. There are 15 residues in the CDR3. V dropped 4 bases and J dropped 3 bases, with 15 bases sitting between them. Germline V gives CDR1 MNHGY, CDR2 SAAAGT. The CDR3 DNA follows: TGTGCCAGCAGTTTGACCCGGGTCTCAAAAGAGACCCAGTACTTC. This encodes CASSLTRVSKETQYF.

The V and J genes are TRBV10-3 and TRBJ2-2, with D perhaps TRBD2 (5 bases). Germline CDR1 ENHRY, CDR2 SYGVKD. V lost 4 bases and J lost 8, with 11 bases in between. CDR3 length: 13 amino acids. The CDR3 region is CAISVKLEGELFF. CDR3 nucleotides: TGTGCCATCAGTGTGAAACTAGAGGGGGAGCTGTTTTTT.

The gene calls are TRBV18 and TRBJ2-2, with D possibly TRBD1 on 5 matching bases. CDR3 length: 16 residues. The germline V gene has CDR1 KGHSH and CDR2 LQKENI. V lost 0 bases and J lost 2, with 10 bases in between. The CDR3 loop is CASSPPTQGNTGELFF. DNA for the CDR3: TGTGCCAGCTCACCACCGACCCAGGGCAACACCGGGGAGCTGTTTTTT.

As DNA, the CDR3 is TGTGCCAGTAGTATGACCGGGACAGGGGTTTCACCCCTCCACTTT. Translating gives CASSMTGTGVSPLHF. The chain is built from TRBV19 and TRBJ1-6; TRBD1 matches 10 bases. V trimming: 3 bases; J trimming: 9 bases; junction bases outside the gene matches: 5. CDR1 and CDR2 from the germline V gene are LNHDA and SQIVND (reference sequence). The CDR3 runs 15 residues.

The V call is TRBV10-1, the J call TRBJ2-3; D is perhaps TRBD1 (5 bases). V lost 6 bases to trimming and J lost 5 bases, with 15 bases between them. Germline lookup yields CDR1 WNHNN and CDR2 SYGVQD (reference sequence). CDR3 length equals 14 residues. CDR3 DNA: TGCGCCAGCAGGGACATCTTAAACAGAGATACGCAGTATTTT. It specifies CASRDILNRDTQYF.

The rearrangement joins TRBV10-1 to TRBJ2-3; D is unclear. V was pared by 6 bases and J by 1 base, with 17 bases between. CDR3 length: 16 residues. Germline V CDR1 and CDR2: WNHNN, SYGVQD (reference sequence). DNA for the CDR3: TGCGCCAGCAGACGGCCAATGAACAACCGCACAGATACGCAGTATTTT. It specifies CASRRPMNNRTDTQYF.

The chain uses TRBV5-1 and TRBJ2-3, with TRBD2 matching 10 bases. Unmatched junction bases numbered 15, after V lost 3 bases and J lost 5 bases. Germline V CDR1 and CDR2: SGHRS, YFSETQ. CDR3 length: 18 amino acids. In DNA, the CDR3 is TGCGCCAGCAGCTCCGGAGAGGCTAGCGGGAGTCGAGGAGATACGCAGTATTTT. This encodes CASSSGEASGSRGDTQYF.

The J gene is TRBJ1-4, the V gene TRBV19, with D perhaps TRBD1 (6 bases). V was shortened by 5 bases and J by 7 bases, with 14 bases between the two germline ends. CDR1 and CDR2 (germline): LNHDA, SQIVND (reference sequence). CDR3 length: 14 residues. This chain's CDR3 is CASSAYRDGEKLFF. The CDR3, as DNA: TGTGCCAGTAGTGCGTACAGGGACGGTGAAAAACTGTTTTTT.

The chain couples TRBV7-6 to TRBJ2-5; D remains ambiguous. This CDR3 is built from 14 residues. The germline V gene encodes CDR1 SGHVS and CDR2 FNYEAQ. Trimming stripped 1 base from V and 5 bases from J, with 11 bases between. CDR3 in amino acids: CASSLGHYGETQYF. The CDR3 region has the DNA TGTGCCAGCAGCTTAGGACATTACGGGGAGACCCAGTACTTC.

The V and J genes are TRBV5-8 and TRBJ2-5; TRBD1 matches at 9 bases. This CDR3 has 15 residues. CDR1 is SGHTS, CDR2 YDEGEE, per germline. Losses at the gene ends were 5 bases for V and 2 bases for J; bases not matched to a gene: 7. The CDR3 loop reads CASRNRDRAQETQYF. CDR3 nucleotide sequence: TGTGCCAGCAGGAACCGGGACAGGGCTCAAGAGACCCAGTACTTC. Using reference TRBV5-8 and TRBJ2-5 for the parts outside the CDR3, the full variable domain is EAGVTQSPTHLIKTRGQQATLRCSPISGHTSVYWYQQALGLGLQFLLWYDEGEERNRGNFPPRFSGRQFPNYSSELNVNALELEDSALYLCASRNRDRAQETQYFGPGTRLLVL.

This sequence joins TRBV6-5 and TRBJ1-2; 10 bases map to TRBD1. Germline CDR1 and CDR2: MNHEY and SVGAGI. The junction had 8 bases not matched to a gene; V was cut back by 6 bases and J by 4 bases. There are 15 residues in the CDR3. DNA for the CDR3: TGTGCCAGCAGACCCCGGGACAGGGGCGCCTATGGCTACACCTTC. Its translation: CASRPRDRGAYGYTF.

J is TRBJ2-7 and V is TRBV6-6; D uncertain. CDR1 MNHNY and CDR2 SVGAGI come from the germline V gene (reference sequence). The V end was cut by 2 bases, the J end by 6 bases, with 8 bases between. CDR3 length: 12 amino acids. The CDR3 loop is CASSYQETEQYF. The CDR3 DNA reads TGTGCCAGCAGTTACCAGGAGACCGAGCAGTACTTC.

This chain connects TRBV15 to TRBJ1-2, with D unclear. The CDR3 has 14 amino acids. The germline CDR1 and CDR2 sequences are LNHNV and YYDKDF (reference sequence). V was pared by 0 bases and J by 5 bases, with 10 bases between. The CDR3 nucleotides read TGTGCCACCAGCAGAGATCTAGGAGATTATGGCTACACCTTC. Protein sequence: CATSRDLGDYGYTF. The variable domain in full, completed from reference TRBV15 and TRBJ1-2, reads DAMVIQNPRYQVTQFGKPVTLSCSQTLNHNVMYWYQQKSSQAPKLLFHYYDKDFNNEADTPDNFQSRRPNTSFCFLDIRSPGLGDTAMYLCATSRDLGDYGYTFGSGTRLTVV.

The V gene is TRBV5-4, the J gene TRBJ1-4; 8 nucleotides align to TRBD1. Germline CDR1 and CDR2: SGHNT and YYREEE (reference sequence). The V and J ends lost 3 bases and 8 bases, in that order; junction bases with no gene match: 15. The CDR3 loop spans 17 amino acids. Written as DNA, the CDR3 is TGTGCCAGCAGCTCCGGACAGGGCAGCCCGTCGGAAGAAAAACTGTTTTTT. Translated: CASSSGQGSPSEEKLFF.

In the case of this clone: With a much larger clone just one base away, this may be a read error. The chain is built from TRBV6-4 and TRBJ2-2, with no clear D. Trimming pared 4 bases from V and 1 base from J, leaving 4 bases between. The CDR3 contains 13 residues. Germline CDR1 MRHNA, CDR2 SNTAGT. The CDR3 sequence: CASSAQNTGELFF. The DNA for the CDR3 is TGTGCCAGCAGTGCACAGAACACCGGGGAGCTGTTTTTT.

The chain recombines TRBV11-2 with TRBJ1-1, with D perhaps matching TRBD1 (6 bases). Germline CDR1 reads SGHAT; CDR2 reads FQNNGV. The CDR3 contains 16 residues. The germline V and J ends were trimmed by 1 base and 2 bases, with 14 bases remaining between them. The CDR3 DNA sequence: TGTGCCAGCAGCTTAGGGACAGCTTTTTCAAACACTGAAGCTTTCTTT. This codes for CASSLGTAFSNTEAFF.

CDR3 sequence (DNA): TGCGCCACCCGAACAGGGGTTTTAAATTCACCCCTCCACTTT. As protein: CATRTGVLNSPLHF. This chain joins TRBV10-2 and TRBJ1-6; 7 nucleotides line up with TRBD1. Germline CDR1 is WSHSY and CDR2 is SAAADI. V lost 10 bases to trimming and J lost 7 bases; unmatched junction nucleotides: 10. The CDR3 consists of 14 residues.

The chain has TRBV4-2 and TRBJ2-7, with 7 bases that match TRBD1. The CDR3 runs 13 residues. Trimming took 4 bases from V and 6 from J; bases not matched to a gene: 6. Germline values: CDR1 LGHNA, CDR2 YNFKEQ. Here the CDR3 DNA reads TGTGCCAGCAGCCTTGGGGACAGTGGCGAGCAGTACTTC. Protein product: CASSLGDSGEQYF.

The genes are TRBV5-4 and TRBJ1-1; D is unclear. The CDR3 loop spans 13 amino acids. V lost 2 bases to trimming and J lost 1 base, with 6 bases between them. Germline values: CDR1 SGHNT, CDR2 YYREEE (reference sequence). CDR3 residues: CASSFVENTEAFF. The CDR3 DNA reads as TGTGCCAGCAGCTTTGTCGAGAACACTGAAGCTTTCTTT.

CDR3 DNA sequence: TGTGCCAGCAGTTCGGGACTTTTAGCGGGCAATCAGCCCCAGCATTTT. Its protein is CASSSGLLAGNQPQHF. The chain is built from TRBV6-5 and TRBJ1-5, with D possibly being TRBD1 (5 bases). The CDR3 consists of 16 residues. The germline CDR1 and CDR2 sequences are MNHEY and SVGAGI. Trimming cost V 4 bases and J 2 bases, with 15 bases left between them.

Worth noting for this clone: This could be a read error, since a much larger clone is one nucleotide away. V usage is TRBV29-1 and J usage is TRBJ2-7, with 9 bases that match TRBD1. This CDR3 is 14 amino acids long. Germline CDR1 is SQVTM and CDR2 is ANQGSEA. With V trimmed by 7 bases and J by 5 bases, 12 bases remained unmatched. Written as DNA, the CDR3 is TGCAGCGCCCCCCCTAGGACAGGGGCGAACGAGCAGTACTTC. It is translated as CSAPPRTGANEQYF.